This is a list of T cell receptor beta chains from one sample in a study of blood T cell repertoires in COVID-19. Profiled with immunoSEQ multiplex PCR; TCRdb holds only in-frame clones, not every one. The repertoire has over 250,000 clones, roughly 88% of them found once; the top ten carry just under 1%. The sample comprised PBMCs or T cells enriched from blood (not recorded which). Receptor source: a woman under 40 who had recovered from COVID-19. Both conserved end residues are part of each CDR3. D genes are given only for firm matches. Only some rows state a clone size, as once, few, many or a class for expanded clones.

D gene	clone size	V gene	J gene	CDR3 DNA	CDR3 protein
TRBD1	once	TRBV5-1	TRBJ1-6	TGCGCCAGCAGCTTGGTGCCCCAGGGGGACCCTCTCCACTTT	CASSLVPQGDPLHF
NA	NA	TRBV11-2	TRBJ1-1	TGTGCCAGCAGCTCCCGCAGGGGAACTCACACTGAAGCTTTCTTT	CASSSRRGTHTEAFF
TRBD1	NA	TRBV7-9	TRBJ1-2	TGTGCCAGCAGGGCAGGGACAGCGGGTAGCTATGGCTACACCTTC	CASRAGTAGSYGYTF
NA	NA	TRBV27	TRBJ1-5	TGTGCCAGCAGGGGAGGGTTTAGCAATCAGCCCCAGCATTTT	CASRGGFSNQPQHF
NA	NA	TRBV11-2	TRBJ2-7	TGTGCCAGCAGCGTTATTGGGACAAACTACGAGCAGTACTTC	CASSVIGTNYEQYF
NA	NA	TRBV7-9	TRBJ1-2	TGTGCCAGCCGGGAGTTGGGAAAAGGTGGCTACACCTTC	CASRELGKGGYTF
TRBD1	NA	TRBV4-1	TRBJ2-2	TGCGCCAGCAGCCAACAGACCGGGACAGCGAACACCGGGGAGCTGTTTTTT	CASSQQTGTANTGELFF
TRBD2	NA	TRBV9	TRBJ2-3	TGTGCCAGCACCCGAGAAGCGGGGGGGCACACAGATACGCAGTATTTT	CASTREAGGHTDTQYF
NA	NA	TRBV5-8	TRBJ2-2	TGTGCCAGCAGCTTATTGGGACAGAACACCGGGGAGCTGTTTTTT	CASSLLGQNTGELFF
TRBD1	few	TRBV7-2	TRBJ1-1	TGTGCCAGCAGCCAGCACTGGAAGACAGGGGAGAACACTGAAGCTTTCTTT	CASSQHWKTGENTEAFF
NA	NA	TRBV5-6	TRBJ1-4	TGTGCCAGCAGCTTATCCGAGGTGACTAATGAAAAACTGTTTTTT	CASSLSEVTNEKLFF
TRBD1	NA	TRBV27	TRBJ2-7	TGTGCCAGCAGTTTAAGGGGACAGGCCTACGAGCAGTACTTC	CASSLRGQAYEQYF
NA	NA	TRBV6-5	TRBJ1-1	TGTGCCAGCAGTTACTTTCGGGTAGCGAACACTGAAGCTTTCTTT	CASSYFRVANTEAFF
TRBD1	NA	TRBV5-1	TRBJ1-2	TGCGCCAGCAGCACCACCGACAGGGTGGATGGCTACACCTTC	CASSTTDRVDGYTF
TRBD2	NA	TRBV7-3	TRBJ2-1	TGTGCCAGCAGCATAAGACCGGGACTAGCGGGAGGTCCCGGGAATGAGCAGTTCTTC	CASSIRPGLAGGPGNEQFF
NA	NA	TRBV5-4	TRBJ2-7	TGTGCCAGCAGGCGCGAGGGTGGGTTGATCTACGAGCAGTACTTC	CASRREGGLIYEQYF
NA	NA	TRBV10-1	TRBJ1-3	TGCGCCAGAATACCGGGACACCGGCCGAACTCTGGAAACACCATATATTTT	CARIPGHRPNSGNTIYF
NA	NA	TRBV9	TRBJ1-1	TGTGCCAGCAGCAAACGACAGGCTATAGGTATCACTGAAGCTTTCTTT	CASSKRQAIGITEAFF
TRBD1	NA	TRBV6-1	TRBJ1-6	TGTGCCAGCAGTGAAAGGGCCTCCCGGGACAGTTATAATTCACCCCTCCACTTT	CASSERASRDSYNSPLHF
NA	NA	TRBV28	TRBJ1-6	TGTGCCAGCACCCTTGCGTGGGCCAGGCGAACACCCCTCCACTTT	CASTLAWARRTPLHF
NA	NA	TRBV29-1	TRBJ2-3	TGCAGCGGGACATTTACAGATACGCAGTATTTT	CSGTFTDTQYF
NA	NA	TRBV7-3	TRBJ2-7	TGTGCCAGCAGCTTGTTCAACTCCTACGAGCAGTACTTC	CASSLFNSYEQYF
TRBD1	NA	TRBV3-1/TRBV3-2	TRBJ2-6	TGTGCCAGCAGTCCACGGACAGGGGGCGCTGGGGCCAACGTCCTGACTTTC	CASSPRTGGAGANVLTF
NA	NA	TRBV6-1	TRBJ1-2	TGTGCCAGCAGTGAAAGAGGGGGATCGTATGGCTACACCTTC	CASSERGGSYGYTF
TRBD1	NA	TRBV6-4	TRBJ1-1	TGTGCCAGCAGTGCCATACCAGGGGGTGAAGCTTTCTTT	CASSAIPGGEAFF
TRBD1	NA	TRBV19	TRBJ1-2	TGTGCCAGTAGCCCCAGGGACAGAAACTATGGCTACACCTTC	CASSPRDRNYGYTF
TRBD2	NA	TRBV5-1	TRBJ2-3	TGCGCCAGCAGCCAGAGGGTTGCGGGAGGGCTTGGGGATACGCAGTATTTT	CASSQRVAGGLGDTQYF
TRBD1	few	TRBV28	TRBJ1-1	TGTGCCAGCAGTCAGGACAGGGGGCGGAACACTGAAGCTTTCTTT	CASSQDRGRNTEAFF
TRBD1	NA	TRBV27	TRBJ1-6	TGTGCCAGCAGTTTTTGGGGGACAGGGGATAATTCACCCCTCCACTTT	CASSFWGTGDNSPLHF
TRBD1	NA	TRBV27	TRBJ1-5	TGTGCCAGCAGTTCCCGGACAGGGTGGAATCAGCCCCAGCATTTT	CASSSRTGWNQPQHF
TRBD1	NA	TRBV28	TRBJ1-5	TGTGCCAGCAGGCGAGACAGGGTAGGAGATCAGCCCCAGCATTTT	CASRRDRVGDQPQHF
NA	NA	TRBV5-1	TRBJ1-1	TGCGCCAGCAGCCAGACAACAGTGAACACTGAAGCTTTCTTT	CASSQTTVNTEAFF
NA	NA	TRBV28	TRBJ1-1	TGTGCCAGCAGTTTAGAGGTGTTTTCCCCGAACACTGAAGCTTTCTTT	CASSLEVFSPNTEAFF
NA	NA	TRBV29-1	TRBJ1-5	TGCAGCGTCTCACAGGGAGTTGGTCAGCCCCAGCATTTT	CSVSQGVGQPQHF
NA	NA	TRBV7-6	TRBJ2-7	TGTGCCAGCAGCTCCGGAAGCGGATTATACGAGCAGTACTTC	CASSSGSGLYEQYF